This T cell receptor beta chain was found in a study of CD8+ T cells in alopecia areata. The CDR3 spans 13 residues. V was shortened by 1 base and J by 0 bases, with 3 bases between the two germline ends. Germline V gene lookup returns CDR1 SGHNT and CDR2 YYREEE (reference sequence). Extracted RNA was reverse transcribed into cDNA, the sequencing template. Produced via immunoSEQ multiplex PCR; TCRdb's table is partial and in-frame only. This sample has about 270,000 clones, with 60% found just once. Treatment given: oral pan-JAK inhibitor, 5-10 mg twice daily. Sorted populations comprised CD4+ and CD8+ T cells obtained from PBMCs. Overall study results and limits: Among the 100 top clones, expanded CD8+ clones, like scalp clonality, were significantly decreased by tofacitinib.

This clone occurred a few times. Its antigen remains unknown. J is TRBJ2-3 and V is TRBV5-4; D unresolved. This sample comprised CD4+ T cells sorted from blood, obtained around week 54, from a patient treated with tofacitinib. The receptor was derived from a human donor with alopecia areata. The CDR3 reads CASSLFSTDTQYF. In DNA form, the CDR3 reads TGTGCCAGCAGCTTGTTCAGCACAGATACGCAGTATTTT.